Below, 3 T cell receptor beta chains from the same sample are listed, as sequenced in a study of CD4+ T cells in melanoma (dated by TCRdb to between 2022 and 2023). The library was generated by the immunoSEQ multiplex PCR assay. TCRdb provides this immuneACCESS table in a form limited to in-frame rearrangements. Some clones are lacking; in checked studies, under half of them reflect an unresolved V gene, and why the rest are absent is not known. The sample profile shows 13,000 to 15,000 clones; roughly 70% of them were found once. The top ten constitute approximately 10% of the sample. The sequencing input was cells from a culture (not recorded whether cultured in vitro). All receptors derive from a human donor with melanoma.

The V gene is TRBV5-1, the J gene TRBJ2-5; no firm D call. The ends were cut back, 4 bases at V and 4 bases at J, with 17 bases in the middle. Germline CDR1 SGHRS, CDR2 YFSETQ. The CDR3 spans 15 residues. This chain's CDR3 is CASSRDVLGRETQYF. The DNA of the CDR3 is TGCGCCAGCAGCAGAGACGTGTTAGGAAGAGAGACCCAGTACTTC.

In its sample, this clone was seen once. The chain links TRBV28 to TRBJ1-1; D is ambiguous. Trimming removed 6 bases at V and 11 bases at J, with 16 bases between. The length of the CDR3 is 12 residues. Germline V gives CDR1 MDHEN, CDR2 SYDVKM. DNA for the CDR3: TGTGCCAGCAGCTCGTCGGCGATCCAGGCTTTCTTT. Translating it yields CASSSSAIQAFF.

In this sample, this clone turned up a few times. The gene calls are TRBV11-2 and TRBJ1-2; 10 nucleotides agree with TRBD1. Losses at the gene ends were 6 bases for V and 7 bases for J; bases not matched to a gene: 11. The germline V gene has CDR1 SGHAT and CDR2 FQNNGV. The CDR3 is 15 residues long. CDR3: CASSRGQGVGSGYTF. CDR3 DNA sequence: TGTGCCAGCAGTAGAGGACAGGGGGTTGGTAGTGGCTACACCTTC.